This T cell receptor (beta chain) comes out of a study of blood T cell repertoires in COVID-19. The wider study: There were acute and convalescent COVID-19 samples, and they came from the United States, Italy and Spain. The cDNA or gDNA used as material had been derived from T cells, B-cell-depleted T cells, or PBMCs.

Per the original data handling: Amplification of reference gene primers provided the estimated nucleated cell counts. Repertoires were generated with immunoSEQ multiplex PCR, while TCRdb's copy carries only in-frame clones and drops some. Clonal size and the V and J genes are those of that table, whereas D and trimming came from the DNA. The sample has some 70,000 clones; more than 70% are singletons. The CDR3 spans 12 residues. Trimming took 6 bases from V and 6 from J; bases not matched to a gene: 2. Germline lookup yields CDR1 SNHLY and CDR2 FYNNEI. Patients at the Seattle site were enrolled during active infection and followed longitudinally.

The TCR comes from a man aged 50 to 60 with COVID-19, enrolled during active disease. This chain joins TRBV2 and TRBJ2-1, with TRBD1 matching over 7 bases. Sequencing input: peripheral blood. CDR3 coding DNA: TGTGCCAGCAGCCGACAGGGCAATGAGCAGTTCTTC. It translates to CASSRQGNEQFF.